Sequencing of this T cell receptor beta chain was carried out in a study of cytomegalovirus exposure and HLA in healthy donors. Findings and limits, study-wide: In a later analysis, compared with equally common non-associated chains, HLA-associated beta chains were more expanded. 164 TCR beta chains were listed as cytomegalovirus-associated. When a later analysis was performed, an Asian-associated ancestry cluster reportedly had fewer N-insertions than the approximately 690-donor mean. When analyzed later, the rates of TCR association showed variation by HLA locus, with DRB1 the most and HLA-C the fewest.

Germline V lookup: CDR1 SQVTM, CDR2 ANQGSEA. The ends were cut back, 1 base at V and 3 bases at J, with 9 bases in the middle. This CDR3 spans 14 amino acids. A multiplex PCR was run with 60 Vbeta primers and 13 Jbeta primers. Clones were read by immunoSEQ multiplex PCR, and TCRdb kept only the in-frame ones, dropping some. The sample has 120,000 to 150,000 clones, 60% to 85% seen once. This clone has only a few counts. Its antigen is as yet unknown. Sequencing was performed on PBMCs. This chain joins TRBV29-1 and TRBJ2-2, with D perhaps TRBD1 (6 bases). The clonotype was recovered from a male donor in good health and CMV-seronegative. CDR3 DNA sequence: TGCAGCGTTGAAGCCGGACAGTACACCGGGGAGCTGTTTTTT. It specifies CSVEAGQYTGELFF.